This TCR beta chain was profiled in a study of T cell repertoires in cytomegalovirus infection. Study-wide points: HLA-C-restricted CMV-specific TCR beta clonotypes prevailed in the ex vivo response.

TCRdb processed the reads anew with MiXCR; each CDR3 protein has one entry. Altogether nearly 650,000 distinct CDR3 sequences are present, 20% to 25% being singletons, with the ten largest covering 8%. Germline CDR1 SQVTM, CDR2 ANQGSEA. The ends lost 0 bases at V and 5 bases at J; junction bases unmatched: 9. The CDR3 is 16 amino acids. On this clonotype: Its antigen remains unidentified.

The TCR comes from a human donor in good health (CMV status not recorded). Some clones in this sample may be carry-over from other donors' samples. Sequencing was done on a sample of CD8+ T cells from PBMCs. The rearrangement links TRBV29-1 to TRBJ1-2, with 10 bases identical to TRBD1. Here the CDR3 reads CSVEEETGGASYGYTF. The CDR3 DNA reads as TGCAGCGTTGAAGAGGAGACAGGGGGCGCCTCGTATGGCTACACCTTC.